The 18 T cell receptor beta chains below come from one sample, sequenced in a study of OX40 agonist ivuxolimab in advanced cancers. Assay used: immunoSEQ multiplex PCR; TCRdb lists only in-frame clones, some missing. The data show more than 85,000 clones, about nine tenths seen once. The starting material was CD4+ or CD8+ T cells sorted from blood, obtained in a trial of the OX40 agonist ivuxolimab. The receptor source for this set is an adult with an advanced solid tumor such as melanoma, head and neck, liver or kidney cancer.

The V gene is TRBV6-4, the J gene TRBJ2-3, with D possibly TRBD2 on 6 matching bases. The CDR3 is 16 amino acids. Trimming took 0 bases from V and 4 from J, leaving 14 bases between them. From germline, CDR1 is MRHNA and CDR2 SNTAGT. The CDR3 protein is CASSDSRSGGPDTQYF. DNA for the CDR3: TGTGCCAGCAGTGACTCGAGGAGTGGAGGGCCAGATACGCAGTATTTT.

This chain uses TRBV5-6 with TRBJ1-6, with a tentative D call TRBD1 (5 bases). Germline lookup yields CDR1 SGHDT and CDR2 YYEEEE. V was clipped by 6 bases and J by 14 bases, with 15 bases between them. This CDR3 region has 12 residues. CDR3 nucleotide sequence: TGTGCCAGCACCCTAGGACGGGGGGCCCTCCACTTT. This translates into CASTLGRGALHF.

The chain uses TRBV7-2 and TRBJ2-7; 8 positions agree with TRBD2. Germline lookup yields CDR1 SGHTA and CDR2 FQGNSA. The V and J ends lost 4 bases and 4 bases, in that order; junction bases with no gene match: 12. The CDR3 extends over 16 amino acids. The CDR3 bases are TGTGCCAGCAGCTCGTTGACTAGCGCGGCGATATACGAGCAGTACTTC. Its translation is CASSSLTSAAIYEQYF.

The chain recombines TRBV21-1 with TRBJ2-7. TRBV21-1 is noted as a pseudogene. This CDR3 spans 17 amino acids. The CDR3 reads CASSTQRKDPILHEQYF. In DNA, the CDR3 is TGTGCCAGCAGCACCCAACGAAAGGACCCGATCCTCCACGAGCAGTACTTC.

This clone was counted once. The chain recombines TRBV4-2 with TRBJ1-2; D is possibly TRBD1 (5 bases). The germline V gene encodes CDR1 LGHNA and CDR2 YNFKEQ. This CDR3 region has 13 residues. Trimming took 1 base from V and 2 from J, leaving 5 bases between them. CDR3 sequence reads: CASSQGQNYGYTF. In nucleotides, the CDR3 is TGTGCCAGCAGCCAAGGACAGAACTATGGCTACACCTTC.

This chain connects TRBV7-3 to TRBJ2-7, with D perhaps assigned TRBD1 or TRBD2 (5 bases each). Germline CDR1 SGHTA, CDR2 FQGTGA. The germline V and J ends were trimmed by 5 bases and 4 bases, with 18 bases remaining between them. CDR3 length: 15 residues. The CDR3 nucleotides read TGTGCCAGCAGCCCCGCACCGGGGCTAGAATACGAGCAGTACTTC. Translating gives CASSPAPGLEYEQYF.

The gene calls are TRBV11-3 and TRBJ2-5, with 15 bases identical to TRBD2. Germline loops: CDR1 SGHNT, CDR2 YENEEA. The CDR3 contains 16 residues. Trimming took 5 bases from V and 3 from J; bases not matched to a gene: 4. CDR3 coding DNA: TGTGCCAGCAGCCCTGGACTAGCGGGAGGGGAAGAGACCCAGTACTTC. Residues: CASSPGLAGGEETQYF. Full variable domain (rest looked up from reference TRBV11-3 and TRBJ2-5): EAGVVQSPRYKIIEKKQPVAFWCNPISGHNTLYWYLQNLGQGPELLIRYENEEAVDDSQLPKDRFSAERLKGVDSTLKIQPAELGDSAVYLCASSPGLAGGEETQYFGPGTRLLVL.

V is TRBV10-3 and J is TRBJ2-2, with TRBD1 identical over 7 bases. This CDR3 spans 15 amino acids. V lost 6 bases and J lost 2; bases outside the gene matches: 6. Germline V CDR1 and CDR2: ENHRY, SYGVKD. This CDR3 is CAIRSDRANTGELFF. CDR3 in DNA: TGTGCCATCAGATCTGACAGGGCAAACACCGGGGAGCTGTTTTTT.

This chain joins TRBV6-1 and TRBJ2-2, with 8 nucleotides matching TRBD2. Germline CDR1 reads MNHNS; CDR2 reads SASEGT. Trimming at V came to 7 bases and at J to 7 bases, leaving 11 bases not matched to a gene. The CDR3 covers 15 residues. The CDR3 coding sequence is TGTGCCAGCAAACGTCCGGGGGGGAGAGTCGGGGAGCTGTTTTTT. It codes for CASKRPGGRVGELFF.

The chain carries TRBV4-3 and TRBJ1-1; D is perhaps TRBD1 (6 bases). V was shortened by 6 bases and J by 1 base, with 9 bases between the two germline ends. Germline CDR1 is LGHNA and CDR2 is YSLEER. This CDR3 has 13 residues. The CDR3 region has the DNA TGCGCCAGCAGGATACAGGGGAACACTGAAGCTTTCTTT. Translating it yields CASRIQGNTEAFF.

The chain joins TRBV6-5 to TRBJ1-2; 7 bases map to TRBD1. This CDR3 comprises 15 residues. Germline V lookup: CDR1 MNHEY, CDR2 SVGAGI. Unmatched junction bases numbered 8, after V lost 6 bases and J lost 1 base. Here the CDR3 reads CASRIRTGLNYGYTF. The CDR3 nucleotides are TGTGCCAGCAGAATTCGGACAGGACTTAACTATGGCTACACCTTC.

The chain joins TRBV14 to TRBJ2-1; D is unclear. The CDR3 is 15 residues long. V lost 4 bases, J lost 9 bases, and 19 bases lay in between. Germline-derived CDR1 and CDR2 are SGHDN and FVKESK. CDR3 DNA sequence: TGTGCCAGCAGCCTCCACCCCCTTAGGGTGGGTGAGCAGTTCTTC. Translating it yields CASSLHPLRVGEQFF. The full variable domain, completed using reference TRBV14 and TRBJ2-1, is EAGVTQFPSHSVIEKGQTVTLRCDPISGHDNLYWYRRVMGKEIKFLLHFVKESKQDESGMPNNRFLAERTGGTYSTLKVQPAELEDSGVYFCASSLHPLRVGEQFFGPGTRLTVL.

A few counts support this clone. V gene TRBV12-5 combines with J gene TRBJ2-1, with 7 bases fitting TRBD1. The CDR3 extends over 12 amino acids. V was clipped by 7 bases and J by 8 bases; unmatched bases: 5. Germline V gives CDR1 LGHNT, CDR2 FRNRAP. The CDR3 nucleotides are TGTGCTAGTGCCCCAGGGGGACATGAGCAGTTCTTC. Protein: CASAPGGHEQFF.

V gene TRBV28 combines with J gene TRBJ1-2, with 8 bases lining up with TRBD1. With 6 bases clipped from V and 6 bases from J, the junction kept 12 bases outside the gene matches. Germline V gene sequence: CDR1 MDHEN, CDR2 SYDVKM. The CDR3 sequence is 15 residues long. CDR3 sequence (DNA): TGTGCCAGCAGGGTAGCCGGGGGACAGGTAAATGGCTACACCTTC. This codes for CASRVAGGQVNGYTF.

V gene TRBV9 combines with J gene TRBJ1-4; no clear D. Trimming removed 0 bases from V and 5 bases from J, with 14 bases in between. The germline gives CDR1 SGDLS, CDR2 YYNGEE. The CDR3 spans 16 residues. The CDR3 loop is CASSVGKEVGNEKLFF. The CDR3 nucleotides are TGTGCCAGCAGCGTAGGCAAAGAGGTCGGAAATGAAAAACTGTTTTTT.

The rearrangement joins TRBV7-9 to TRBJ1-1; TRBD1 matches 12 bases. V was pared by 1 base and J by 3 bases, with 3 bases of the junction left unmatched. Germline V gives CDR1 SEHNR, CDR2 FQNEAQ (reference sequence). The CDR3 is made up of 16 amino acids. The CDR3 nucleotides are TGTGCCAGCAGCTTAGGGGACAGGGGGCGATACACTGAAGCTTTCTTT. Translation gives CASSLGDRGRYTEAFF.

The gene calls are TRBV9 and TRBJ2-1; D ambiguous. The ends were cut back, 4 bases at V and 4 bases at J, with 15 bases in the middle. The CDR3 covers 15 residues. Germline CDR1 reads SGDLS; CDR2 reads YYNGEE. This CDR3 reads CASSSSYGRYNEQFF. For the CDR3, the DNA is TGTGCCAGCAGCTCATCGTACGGGCGATACAATGAGCAGTTCTTC.

This chain uses TRBV6-6 with TRBJ2-1; possible D gene TRBD2, 5 bases. Trimming cost V 5 bases and J 6 bases, with 11 bases left between them. The CDR3 sequence is 13 residues long. Germline V lookup: CDR1 MNHNY, CDR2 SVGAGI (reference sequence). In DNA form, the CDR3 reads TGTGCCAGCAGTACGGGATTGGTCAATGAGCAGTTCTTC. Amino acids: CASSTGLVNEQFF.